This T cell receptor beta chain derives from a study of monozygotic twins with inflammatory bowel disease. Regarding the study as a whole: Researchers reported no repertoire similarity difference between concordant and discordant twins, possibly from limited power. In the analysis, different T cell subtypes could not be told apart. Clonotype overlap with others was lower in IBD patients than in healthy twins, a difference that was greatest with disease activity. IBD patients showed reduced TCRbeta diversity (inverse Simpson) versus healthy co-twins.

Details on this clonotype: Its target is not known.

CDR3 length: 16 residues. CDR1 SEHNR and CDR2 FQNEAQ come from the germline V gene (reference sequence). TCRdb re-called the 5' RACE reads; one entry per CDR3 protein, DNA not given. The listing contains approximately 400,000 distinct CDR3 sequences. Sequenced input: blood. The receptor was derived from a human donor with ulcerative colitis or Crohn's disease, or a healthy co-twin of an affected twin (not recorded which). J is TRBJ1-4 and V is TRBV7-9; absent DNA, TCRdb's TRBD1 call cannot be checked. This chain's CDR3 is CASSYQIVTGGEKLFF.